Listed below are T cell receptor beta chains from one sample, sequenced in a study of identical twins. TCRdb redid the calling of the 5' RACE reads with MiXCR, one entry per CDR3 protein. The profile shows fewer than 800,000 distinct CDR3 sequences, roughly 6.6% of them singletons. A further study also used this sample, focusing on yellow fever vaccine responses in identical twins.

The sample taken for sequencing was PBMCs. These receptors were obtained from a woman between 18 and 29 years old in good health. The CDR3 runs from the conserved cysteine through the conserved F or W. D genes are given only for firm matches. Size is stated for part of the rows, as once, few or many counts, or as a class when the clone is expanded.

>few|TRBV29-1|TRBJ2-3|TRBD1
TGCAGCGTTGGACAGGGGGTTTTCACAGATACGCAGTATTTT
CSVGQGVFTDTQYF
>many|TRBV29-1|TRBJ2-1|TRBD1
TGCAGCGTTGAAGATTTCGGGGACAGGGGGCTAATTGAGCAGTTCTTC
CSVEDFGDRGLIEQFF
>many|TRBV29-1|TRBJ2-3|TRBD2
TGCAGCTGTAGCGGGAGGGCGTCGGATACGCAGTATTTT
CSCSGRASDTQYF
>.|TRBV7-9|TRBJ1-1|.
TGTGCCAGCACCAAGGCTATAGGGACTGAAGCTTTCTTT
CASTKAIGTEAFF
>.|TRBV28|TRBJ2-3|TRBD2
TGTGCCAGCAGTTCCCCCCCCGGACTAGCGGGATTTCATACGCAGTATTTT
CASSSPPGLAGFHTQYF
>.|TRBV12-3/TRBV12-4|TRBJ2-2|.
TGTGCCAGCAGTTCAGGCCTACGCACCGGGGAGCTGTTTTTT
CASSSGLRTGELFF
>few|TRBV5-1|TRBJ2-1|TRBD2
TGCGCCAGCAGCTTACGACTAGCCGCTGGAATCTCCTACAATGAGCAGTTCTTC
CASSLRLAAGISYNEQFF
>few|TRBV20-1|TRBJ2-5|.
TGCAGTGCTAGAGTCACTACCCACCAAGAGACCCAGTACTTC
CSARVTTHQETQYF
>.|TRBV24-1|TRBJ2-5|.
TGTGCCACCAGGGACACCCAAGAGACCCAGTACTTC
CATRDTQETQYF
>few|TRBV4-1|TRBJ2-7|.
TGCGCCAGCAGCCTAGCGGGACAGGGAGTTTACGAGCAGTACTTC
CASSLAGQGVYEQYF
>many|TRBV5-1|TRBJ2-3|TRBD2
TGCGCCAGCAGCGATGCTAGCGGGGGGGCTTTAGATACGCAGTATTTT
CASSDASGGALDTQYF
>.|TRBV29-1|TRBJ2-7|.
TGCAGCGTTGAACCGGGTAATGAGCAGTACTTC
CSVEPGNEQYF
>many|TRBV25-1|TRBJ2-3|.
TGTGCCAGCAGTGGCCTAGCCGACACAGATACGCAGTATTTT
CASSGLADTDTQYF
>.|TRBV20-1|TRBJ2-1|TRBD1
TGCAGTGCTAGAGATCAGGTCAGGGGGAATGAGCAGTTCTTC
CSARDQVRGNEQFF
>many|TRBV10-3|TRBJ1-5|TRBD1
TGTGCCATCAGTGAGATACAGGGGGTTAATCAGCCCCAGCATTTT
CAISEIQGVNQPQHF
>few|TRBV29-1|TRBJ1-1|.
TGCAGCGTTGTCGGACAGATGAACACTGAAGCTTTCTTT
CSVVGQMNTEAFF
>many|TRBV12-3/TRBV12-4|TRBJ2-1|TRBD2
TGTGCCAGCAGACGACTAGCGGGGGGGCCCCATGAGCAGTTCTTC
CASRRLAGGPHEQFF
>.|TRBV24-1|TRBJ2-7|TRBD1
TGTGCCACCAGTGATCCAGGGGGCAAGGACTACGAGCAGTACTTC
CATSDPGGKDYEQYF
>.|TRBV3-1|TRBJ2-1|.
TGTGCCAGCAGCCAAGTCCCGGGCTCCTACAATGAGCAGTTCTTC
CASSQVPGSYNEQFF
>many|TRBV12-3/TRBV12-4|TRBJ1-3|.
TGTGCCAGCAGTTTAGTAGGGACCTCTGGAAACACCATATATTTT
CASSLVGTSGNTIYF